This T cell receptor (beta chain) was retrieved from a study of cytotoxic CD8 clonotypes in ibrutinib-treated CLL (dated by TCRdb to the early 2020s). Regarding the complete study: In this cohort, about 15 patients were treatment-naive and approximately twelve were relapsed/refractory, while around 17 had unmutated IGHV. Responses were partial in approximately 24 patients and complete in 2; after median roughly 69 months follow-up, roughly 15 stayed in remission and about 12 progressed. Response samples were taken after a median of 12 months on treatment, ranging from about 6 to 36 months. On average, each sample yielded hundreds of thousands of productive templates and 80,000 to 95,000 productive rearrangements. Of the 90 or so participants in the trial, roughly 25 had longitudinal samples available. Cryopreserved peripheral blood mononuclear cells were obtained prior to treatment, at the time of response, and at either disease progression or sustained remission. Patients were still on ibrutinib when every remission and progressive disease sample was collected. General findings and caveats noted by the study authors: Public clonotypes were rare and either shrank or stayed stable during treatment, and the rise in clonality at ibrutinib response reflected expansion of private clonotypes. Baseline clonality exceeded that of age-matched healthy donors and correlated strongly with circulating CD8+ T-cell counts. Lymph node repertoires were not examined, and the timing of sampling was not matched between patients in sustained remission and those whose disease progressed. Clonality increased at ibrutinib response, stayed stable in sustained remission, and fell back toward baseline at progression.

Each clonotype received, on average, about 10x coverage in deep resolution sequencing performed on a MiSeq, where the target depth lay between 1 in 1 million and 1 in 200,000 T cells. The immunoSEQ hsTCRB Kit was used to generate TCR beta libraries. In the authors' own workflow: The data were analyzed with ImmunoSEQ Analyzer and ImmunoSEQ Data Assistant, and V, D and J gene assignments followed IMGT definitions. Clonality was computed as one minus normalized Shannon entropy of productive rearrangement frequencies, ranging from 0 to 1. Public clonotype analysis was restricted to overrepresented clonotypes comprising at least 0.05% of each patient's repertoire. About a dozen age-matched healthy donor repertoires from immuneACCESS served as clonality controls. Imported from immuneACCESS, the table was reduced by TCRdb to in-frame sequences with V and J called. These copies leave out some clones; in studies compared against another copy, an unresolved V gene accounts for under half, and the cause of the remainder is not known. The V and J calls and clone size were taken over from that table, and D and trimming were inferred from the DNA. Counted in this sample were 150,000 or so clones; approximately 91% of them appeared once. The ten largest clones capture about 3% of the sample.

As concerns this clone: This receptor's antigen is unknown. No base-level quality is on record; no much larger clone is a single base apart.

Per the publication, the time point label means: progressive disease on ibrutinib. Roughly 2 micrograms of genomic DNA were extracted from cryopreserved PBMCs for TCR beta library preparation. Longitudinal blood samples from CLL patients on ibrutinib monotherapy underwent high-throughput TCR beta sequencing. Patients were enrolled in a phase 2 open-label single-center ibrutinib monotherapy trial. The material sequenced was PBMCs, taken at disease progression, from a patient treated with ibrutinib. The sequence was obtained from a human donor with chronic lymphocytic leukemia.

The base sequence is TGTGCCAGCAGCCCTAGCGGGGGGGGGTTCACAGATACGCAGTATTTT. This translates into CASSPSGGGFTDTQYF. The chain is encoded by TRBV9 joined to TRBJ2-3, and 12 junction bases match TRBD2. Reading from cysteine to phenylalanine, the CDR3 counts 16 amino acids. Here the CDR3 DNA is all that survives: 48 bases in frame from base 1. The germline V gene encodes CDR1 SGDLS and CDR2 YYNGEE. Trimming leaves V shorter by 4 bases and J shorter by 2 bases, with the junction holding 5 bases beyond the gene matches.